A single sample gave rise to the 4 T cell receptor beta chains below, sequenced in a study of CD8+ T cells in alopecia areata. It was cDNA, reverse transcribed from extracted RNA, that served as the sequencing template. Method: immunoSEQ multiplex PCR; TCRdb's copy keeps in-frame clones and lacks some. The data contain hundreds of thousands of clones, roughly 57% of them singletons. The sample was CD4+ T cells sorted from blood, taken at week 0. The receptors derive from a human donor with alopecia areata.

The genes are TRBV19 and TRBJ1-5; D gene uncertain. V gave up 2 bases and J gave up 2 bases, with 10 bases separating them. The CDR3 has 15 amino acids. Germline V lookup: CDR1 LNHDA, CDR2 SQIVND (reference sequence). The CDR3 loop reads CASSINHQGNQPQHF. The CDR3 coding sequence is TGTGCCAGTAGTATAAACCACCAGGGCAATCAGCCCCAGCATTTT.

DNA of the CDR3: TGTGCCTGGAGTGGGGGTGCGACTGGCTACACCTTC. This encodes CAWSGGATGYTF. This chain connects TRBV30 to TRBJ1-2; D is unclear. Germline assignment: CDR1 GTSNPN and CDR2 SVGIG (reference sequence). There are 12 residues in the CDR3. V was cut by 1 base and J by 7 bases, with 10 bases left in between.

There are a few counts of this clone. The chain carries TRBV4-1 and TRBJ2-7; the match to TRBD2 covers 10 bases. Germline CDR1 reads MGHRA; CDR2 reads YSYEKL. V lost 3 bases, J lost 13 bases, and 9 bases stayed unmatched. The CDR3 is made up of 13 amino acids. CDR3 sequence reads: CASSQSLAGGRYF. The CDR3 DNA sequence: TGCGCCAGCAGCCAGAGCTTAGCGGGAGGACGTTACTTC.

The chain couples TRBV29-1 to TRBJ2-7, with a weak D call TRBD1 (5 bases). CDR1 is SQVTM, CDR2 ANQGSEA, per germline. V was clipped by 6 bases and J by 2 bases, with 11 bases between them. The CDR3 totals 12 residues. The CDR3 region has the DNA TGCAGCGTACAGGAGACCACCTACGAGCAGTACTTC. Residues: CSVQETTYEQYF.